The 4 T cell receptor beta chains below all came from one sample that was sequenced in a study of spatial heterogeneity in lung cancer. MiXCR, applied by TCRdb to the 5' RACE reads, yields one record per CDR3 protein. The sample has about 36,000 distinct CDR3 sequences, less than 8.5% seen once. The time point here: sample taken at primary tumor resection. Specimen: PBMCs, collected at surgery. The receptors were gathered from a female donor with early-stage non-small cell lung cancer.

This clonotype appeared many times. V is TRBV5-6 and J is TRBJ2-3, with 10 positions matching TRBD1. There are 15 residues in the CDR3. The ends lost 3 bases at V and 1 base at J; junction bases unmatched: 2. Germline CDR1 reads SGHDT; CDR2 reads YYEEEE. The chain's CDR3 is CASSSTGGGTDTQYF. CDR3 DNA sequence: TGTGCCAGCAGCTCGACAGGGGGCGGCACAGATACGCAGTATTTT.

This clonotype came up many times. The V call is TRBV4-1, the J call TRBJ2-2; 7 nucleotides align to TRBD1. The CDR3 sequence is 14 residues long. Germline loops: CDR1 MGHRA, CDR2 YSYEKL. J gave up 0 bases and V 8 bases, and 3 bases lay outside the gene matches. Written as DNA, the CDR3 is TGCGCCAGCGCCGGGACAGCGAACACCGGGGAGCTGTTTTTT. Translation gives CASAGTANTGELFF.

This clonotype was seen a few times. This clone may be a read error of a much larger clone one base away. The J gene is TRBJ1-4, the V gene TRBV18; tentatively, D is TRBD1 (5 bases). Germline-derived CDR1 and CDR2 are KGHSH and LQKENI. The CDR3 has 16 amino acids. CDR3 protein: CVSSPPSRDLNEKLFF. The CDR3 bases are TGTGTCAGCTCACCACCCTCCCGGGACCTTAATGAAAAACTGTTTTTT. Filled out from reference TRBV18 and TRBJ1-4, the complete variable domain reads NAGVMQNPRHLVRRRGQEARLRCSPMKGHSHVYWYRQLPEEGLKFMVYLQKENIIDESGMPKERFSAEFPKEGPSILRIQQVVRGDSAAYFCVSSPPSRDLNEKLFFGSGTQLSVL.

This clonotype was counted many times. The J gene is TRBJ2-1, the V gene TRBV18; D is perhaps TRBD1 (6 bases). The CDR3 runs 17 residues. Germline V gene lookup returns CDR1 KGHSH and CDR2 LQKENI. Trimming pared 3 bases from V and 8 bases from J, leaving 23 bases between. The CDR3 nucleotides are TGTGCCAGCTCACCGGGGCGGTTGGCAGAGAGGGGGTATGAGCAGTTCTTC. Its protein is CASSPGRLAERGYEQFF.